A single sample is the source of the 23 T cell receptor beta chains below, sequenced in a study of shared clonotypes between healthy human individuals (TCRdb year 2020). CD8 naive samples were CD45RO-negative cells positively selected for CCR7, giving a CD45RA+CCR7+ population that excluded TemRA cells. Library prep was done by the immunoSEQ multiplex PCR assay. Imported from immuneACCESS, the table was reduced by TCRdb to in-frame sequences with V and J called. These copies leave out some clones; in studies compared against another copy, an unresolved V gene accounts for under half, and the cause of the remainder is not known. The sample contains 560,000 or so clones, around 96% of them found a single time. Approximately 0.12% of the sample goes to the ten largest clones. The sequencing input was naive CD8+ T cells sorted from blood. What the cell subset or site label conveys for this sample: CD45RA+CCR7+. These receptors came from a woman under 40 in good health.

The chain employs TRBV15 and TRBJ2-1; TRBD2 matches at 16 bases. The CDR3 covers 23 residues. Germline CDR1 is LNHNV and CDR2 is YYDKDF (reference sequence). J gave up 0 bases and V 8 bases, and 22 bases lay outside the gene matches. CDR3 protein: CATAGQKINPGLAGGSSYNEQFF. CDR3 in DNA: TGTGCCACCGCTGGACAGAAGATCAACCCGGGACTAGCGGGAGGGAGCTCCTACAATGAGCAGTTCTTC.

J is TRBJ1-4 and V is TRBV19; D not certain. Trimming cost V 5 bases and J 6 bases, with 10 bases left between them. CDR1 and CDR2 (germline): LNHDA, SQIVND (reference sequence). The CDR3 is 13 residues long. This chain's CDR3 is CASSYPLDEKLFF. The CDR3 DNA reads TGTGCCAGTAGTTATCCATTGGATGAAAAACTGTTTTTT.

The V gene is TRBV19, the J gene TRBJ2-1; TRBD2 matches 8 bases. The CDR3 is made up of 10 amino acids. J was trimmed by 9 bases and V by 10 bases; bases with no gene match: 2. Germline assignment: CDR1 LNHDA and CDR2 SQIVND (reference sequence). CDR3 sequence reads: CATGRGEQFF. The CDR3 DNA reads as TGTGCCACCGGGAGGGGTGAGCAGTTCTTC.

The chain recombines TRBV10-2 with TRBJ1-2, with 7 bases matching TRBD1. The CDR3 contains 13 residues. The germline V gene has CDR1 WSHSY and CDR2 SAAADI. The junction had 5 bases not matched to a gene; V was cut back by 3 bases and J by 7 bases. CDR3 DNA: TGCGCCAGCAGTGAAGCAGGGGGAGGTGGCTACACCTTC. Translated, it gives CASSEAGGGGYTF.

This rearrangement joins TRBV4-1 to TRBJ2-3, with 8 bases lining up with TRBD2. Germline V gives CDR1 MGHRA, CDR2 YSYEKL. This CDR3 contains 17 residues. J gave up 0 bases and V 4 bases, and 9 bases lay outside the gene matches. CDR3 bases: TGCGCCAGCAGCCGGAGAGAGCGGGAGACTAGCACAGATACGCAGTATTTT. Residues: CASSRRERETSTDTQYF.

The chain is built from TRBV15 and TRBJ2-2; TRBD2 matches at 8 bases. CDR1 and CDR2 from the germline V gene are LNHNV and YYDKDF (reference sequence). Germline trimming cut 3 bases from V and 5 bases from J; bases unmatched to any gene: 8. The CDR3 contains 16 residues. The CDR3 loop is CATSSGRAFGTGELFF. Here the CDR3 DNA reads TGTGCCACCAGCAGCGGGAGGGCCTTTGGGACCGGGGAGCTGTTTTTT. Full variable domain (rest looked up from reference TRBV15 and TRBJ2-2): DAMVIQNPRYQVTQFGKPVTLSCSQTLNHNVMYWYQQKSSQAPKLLFHYYDKDFNNEADTPDNFQSRRPNTSFCFLDIRSPGLGDTAMYLCATSSGRAFGTGELFFGEGSRLTVL.

The V and J genes are TRBV5-8 and TRBJ2-2, with unresolved D. The germline V gene encodes CDR1 SGHTS and CDR2 YDEGEE. The length of the CDR3 is 12 residues. V shed 0 bases and J shed 6 bases, with 3 bases lying between them. CDR3 sequence (DNA): TGTGCCAGCAGCTTGGGCGCCGGGGAGCTGTTTTTT. Translating it yields CASSLGAGELFF.

The chain employs TRBV6-1 and TRBJ2-7, with TRBD2 identical over 8 bases. CDR1 and CDR2 (germline): MNHNS, SASEGT. The J segment lost 3 bases and the V segment lost 6 bases, leaving 1 base of the junction unmatched. The CDR3 is 12 residues long. Here the CDR3 reads CASRGLGYEQYF. The CDR3, as DNA: TGTGCCAGCAGGGGACTAGGCTACGAGCAGTACTTC.

The chain joins TRBV28 to TRBJ1-5, with 8 bases identical to TRBD1. V lost 1 base, J lost 5 bases, and 13 bases stayed unmatched. The germline V gene encodes CDR1 MDHEN and CDR2 SYDVKM. The CDR3 extends over 18 amino acids. The CDR3 sequence is CASSLYNLAGGTYQPQHF. The CDR3 DNA sequence: TGTGCCAGCAGTTTATATAACCTGGCAGGGGGCACGTATCAGCCCCAGCATTTT.

The chain has TRBV28 and TRBJ2-5; 13 bases are a match to TRBD2. Per the germline V gene, CDR1 is MDHEN and CDR2 is SYDVKM. The V and J ends lost 1 base and 5 bases, in that order; junction bases with no gene match: 10. This CDR3 spans 18 amino acids. This chain's CDR3 is CASSLLLAGGPPEETQYF. In nucleotides, the CDR3 is TGTGCCAGCAGTTTATTACTAGCGGGAGGGCCTCCCGAGGAGACCCAGTACTTC.

V is TRBV6-1 and J is TRBJ1-1; 11 bases align to TRBD1. The CDR3 length is 16 residues. Looked up from germline, CDR1 is MNHNS and CDR2 is SASEGT. J was trimmed by 3 bases and V by 2 bases; bases with no gene match: 5. The CDR3 region has the DNA TGTGCCAGCAGTGAACGGGACAGGGGGGAGTACACTGAAGCTTTCTTT. Translating gives CASSERDRGEYTEAFF.

The CDR3 is CASSGAGTDEEGDRYSYGYTF. CDR3 coding DNA: TGTGCCAGCAGCGGTGCCGGGACAGACGAGGAGGGAGATCGATATAGCTATGGCTACACCTTC. The chain is built from TRBV9 and TRBJ1-2; 7 nucleotides match TRBD1. With 3 bases clipped from V and 4 bases from J, the junction kept 27 bases outside the gene matches. This CDR3 contains 21 residues. Germline-derived CDR1 and CDR2 are SGDLS and YYNGEE.

This chain uses TRBV27 with TRBJ2-1, with 12 bases matching TRBD2. The CDR3 is 16 amino acids. With V trimmed by 5 bases and J by 8 bases, 10 bases remained unmatched. Germline-derived CDR1 and CDR2 are MNHEY and SMNVEV (reference sequence). DNA for the CDR3: TGTGCCAGCAGTGTGCTGCTAGCGGGAGGGCCGGATGAGCAGTTCTTC. This encodes CASSVLLAGGPDEQFF.

V usage is TRBV9 and J usage is TRBJ2-1; 7 nucleotides line up with TRBD1. The germline V gene has CDR1 SGDLS and CDR2 YYNGEE. This CDR3 has 14 residues. Trimming removed 3 bases from V and 7 bases from J; junction bases left unmatched: 7. Here the CDR3 DNA reads TGTGCCAGCAGCGCGGGCAGGGGGTTGAATGAGCAGTTCTTC. This translates into CASSAGRGLNEQFF.

The rearrangement uses TRBV27 and TRBJ2-3; 8 positions match TRBD2. The germline V gene has CDR1 MNHEY and CDR2 SMNVEV (reference sequence). The CDR3 has 14 amino acids. The V gene end was trimmed by 3 bases and the J gene end by 4 bases; junction bases not matched to a gene: 3. The chain's CDR3 is CASSFSGVADTQYF. The CDR3, as DNA: TGTGCCAGCAGTTTTAGCGGGGTCGCAGATACGCAGTATTTT.

The rearrangement joins TRBV30 to TRBJ1-3; TRBD1 might be the D (5 bases). Germline V gene sequence: CDR1 GTSNPN, CDR2 SVGIG (reference sequence). The ends were cut back, 2 bases at V and 8 bases at J, with 10 bases in the middle. The CDR3 contains 12 residues. CDR3: CAWSPWGDTIYF. DNA for the CDR3: TGTGCCTGGAGTCCCTGGGGGGACACCATATATTTT.

The chain employs TRBV28 and TRBJ2-2; D unresolved. Germline CDR1 and CDR2: MDHEN and SYDVKM. The CDR3 totals 13 residues. The germline V and J ends were trimmed by 4 bases and 3 bases, with 6 bases remaining between them. CDR3 sequence reads: CASSSQDTGELFF. The CDR3 region has the DNA TGTGCCAGCAGTTCGCAGGACACCGGGGAGCTGTTTTTT.

The gene calls are TRBV10-2 and TRBJ2-7; maybe TRBD1 (7 bases). The CDR3 is 14 residues long. The germline V gene has CDR1 WSHSY and CDR2 SAAADI. As DNA, the CDR3 is TGCGCAACGATGACGGGGCAGGGGGGCCACGAGCAGTACTTC. This encodes CATMTGQGGHEQYF.

The chain employs TRBV28 and TRBJ1-4, with TRBD1 as a possible D gene (6 bases). Germline V CDR1 and CDR2: MDHEN, SYDVKM. V lost 6 bases and J 8 bases, leaving 22 bases between the germline ends. This CDR3 is 16 amino acids long. CDR3: CASSSLRTVQPEKLFF. DNA for the CDR3: TGTGCCAGCAGCTCCCTGAGGACAGTTCAACCCGAAAAACTGTTTTTT.

The chain uses TRBV14 and TRBJ1-3; D gene unclear. Germline V gene data show CDR1 as SGHDN and CDR2 as FVKESK. The CDR3 runs 13 residues. V lost 6 bases to trimming and J lost 7 bases, with 13 bases between them. CDR3 DNA: TGTGCCAGCAGGATGGAGGTCGGGAACACCATATATTTT. Encoded protein: CASRMEVGNTIYF.

The chain has TRBV27 and TRBJ2-7; TRBD2 is a possible D gene (6 bases). Per the germline V gene, CDR1 is MNHEY and CDR2 is SMNVEV (reference sequence). V was clipped by 3 bases and J by 4 bases, with 13 bases between them. CDR3 length: 14 residues. The CDR3 sequence: CASSLTSNSYEQYF. The CDR3 DNA is TGTGCCAGCAGTTTGACTAGTAATTCTTACGAGCAGTACTTC.

The CDR3 sequence: CASTIGGSNTEAFF. CDR3 bases: TGTGCCAGCACTATAGGGGGTTCGAACACTGAAGCTTTCTTT. The chain recombines TRBV27 with TRBJ1-1; tentatively, D is TRBD1 (6 bases). The length of the CDR3 is 14 residues. CDR1 is MNHEY, CDR2 SMNVEV, per germline (reference sequence). The V and J ends lost 7 bases and 1 base respectively, with 13 bases between them.

In this sample, this clone turned up a few times. The chain is built from TRBV11-2 and TRBJ2-2; D is undetermined. Germline V CDR1 and CDR2: SGHAT, FQNNGV. The CDR3 contains 12 residues. V lost 4 bases and J 6 bases, leaving 6 bases between the germline ends. CDR3 nucleotide sequence: TGTGCCAGCAGCTCAGTGGCCGGGGAGCTGTTTTTT. This codes for CASSSVAGELFF.